The entry that follows covers one TCR beta chain sequence. No antigen is known for it. cDNA prepared by RNA extraction and subsequent reverse transcription served as the template for sequencing. Using immunoSEQ multiplex PCR, the repertoire was profiled, and TCRdb retains in-frame clones only, with some absent. The sample has roughly 200,000 clones, around 56% seen once. This entry comes from a study of CD8+ T cells in alopecia areata. Treatment: oral pan-JAK inhibitor, 5-10 mg twice daily. Regarding the study as a whole: Normal skin's resident alphabeta T cells are also sequenced in scalp samples.

The clonotype comes from a human donor with alopecia areata. The sequenced sample was CD4+ T cells sorted from blood, obtained at week 4, from a patient treated with tofacitinib.

The CDR3 sequence is CASSLRPRGDDEQYF. Written as DNA, the CDR3 is TGCGCCAGCTCGCTGCGACCACGCGGGGACGACGAGCAGTACTTC. The chain couples TRBV5-1 to TRBJ2-7; possible D gene TRBD2, 6 bases. V was cut by 7 bases and J by 5 bases, with 22 bases left in between. Germline assignment: CDR1 SGHRS and CDR2 YFSETQ. The CDR3 runs to 15 residues.